Presented here are 10 T cell receptor beta chains from one specimen sequenced in a study of OX40 agonist ivuxolimab in advanced cancers. Data came from immunoSEQ multiplex PCR; TCRdb stores just in-frame clones and leaves some out. The sample carries tens of thousands of clones, 65% to 90% recorded once. This specimen consisted of CD4+ or CD8+ T cells sorted from blood, obtained in a trial of the OX40 agonist ivuxolimab. The receptors stem from an adult with an advanced solid tumor such as melanoma, head and neck, liver or kidney cancer.

This chain links TRBV5-1 with TRBJ2-1; 7 bases agree with TRBD2. V dropped 2 bases and J dropped 4; count of bases not matched to a gene: 3. Germline CDR1 and CDR2: SGHRS and YFSETQ. The CDR3 extends over 14 amino acids. The CDR3 spells CASSFGTMYNEQFF. The CDR3 DNA sequence: TGCGCCAGCAGCTTTGGGACTATGTACAATGAGCAGTTCTTC.

The rearrangement uses TRBV6-1 and TRBJ2-4, with 7 positions matching TRBD1. Germline lookup yields CDR1 MNHNS and CDR2 SASEGT. The V segment lost 10 bases and the J segment 2 bases; nucleotides outside the gene matches: 8. This CDR3 region has 14 residues. The chain's CDR3 is CAILEQGSKNIQYF. Written as DNA, the CDR3 is TGTGCCATCCTAGAACAGGGGTCCAAAAACATTCAGTACTTC.

The sample holds one count of this clone. V usage is TRBV28 and J usage is TRBJ2-7; 10 positions match TRBD2. Trimming at V came to 1 base and at J to 5 bases, leaving 8 bases not matched to a gene. CDR3 length: 16 amino acids. CDR1 is MDHEN and CDR2 is SYDVKM in the germline V gene. The CDR3 region is CASSLSGSGRAHEQYF. Here the CDR3 DNA reads TGTGCCAGCAGTTTATCTGGGAGCGGGAGGGCCCACGAGCAGTACTTC. Based on the CDR3 plus reference TRBV28 and TRBJ2-7, the full variable domain is DVKVTQSSRYLVKRTGEKVFLECVQDMDHENMFWYRQDPGLGLRLIYFSYDVKMKEKGDIPEGYSVSREKKERFSLILESASTNQTSMYLCASSLSGSGRAHEQYFGPGTRLTVT.

V and J are TRBV6-6 and TRBJ2-7; TRBD1 matches 11 bases. This CDR3 contains 13 residues. With V trimmed by 7 bases and J by 5 bases, 4 bases remained unmatched. Germline V gene sequence: CDR1 MNHNY, CDR2 SVGAGI (reference sequence). CDR3 DNA: TGTGCCAGCACCGGACAGGGGGCCAACGAGCAGTACTTC. It codes for CASTGQGANEQYF.

The chain joins TRBV6-6 to TRBJ1-1; the match to TRBD1 covers 7 bases. The V segment lost 2 bases and the J segment 8 bases; nucleotides outside the gene matches: 5. Germline CDR1 MNHNY, CDR2 SVGAGI (reference sequence). The CDR3 consists of 13 residues. CDR3 loop: CASSYTGDSEAFF. The DNA for the CDR3 is TGTGCCAGCAGTTACACAGGGGATAGCGAAGCTTTCTTT.

This rearrangement joins TRBV5-1 to TRBJ2-7, with TRBD1 matching over 9 bases. The germline V gene has CDR1 SGHRS and CDR2 YFSETQ. This CDR3 contains 16 residues. The ends lost 0 bases at V and 3 bases at J; junction bases unmatched: 7. The CDR3 loop is CASSLVPGQGLYEQYF. In DNA form, the CDR3 reads TGCGCCAGCAGCTTGGTTCCGGGACAGGGACTCTACGAGCAGTACTTC.

The chain uses TRBV9 and TRBJ1-1, with D hard to call. In germline, CDR1 is SGDLS, CDR2 YYNGEE. Trimming removed 4 bases from V and 4 bases from J, with 14 bases in between. The CDR3 runs 14 residues. The CDR3 region is CASSRLGSSTEAFF. The CDR3 DNA is TGTGCCAGCAGCCGCCTCGGCAGCTCCACTGAAGCTTTCTTT.

The V and J genes are TRBV2 and TRBJ1-5; D is undetermined. Trimming took off 3 bases at V and 3 bases at J, with 15 bases between the two ends. This CDR3 comprises 16 residues. Per germline, CDR1 SNHLY and CDR2 FYNNEI. Here the CDR3 DNA reads TGTGCCAGCAGTGACCCCCTCACAGATTACAATCAGCCCCAGCATTTT. It yields the protein CASSDPLTDYNQPQHF.

This clone occurred once. The rearrangement joins TRBV30 to TRBJ1-5; D might be TRBD1 (5 bases). Per the germline V gene, CDR1 is GTSNPN and CDR2 is SVGIG (reference sequence). Trimming left V 3 bases short and J 3 bases short, with 9 bases between. The CDR3 is made up of 13 amino acids. The chain's CDR3 is CAWSSQDNQPQHF. The CDR3 DNA sequence: TGTGCCTGGAGCTCACAGGACAATCAGCCCCAGCATTTT.

The chain joins TRBV19 to TRBJ1-5; the D is unclear. The V and J ends lost 5 bases and 5 bases respectively, with 7 bases between them. The length of the CDR3 is 12 residues. From germline, CDR1 is LNHDA and CDR2 SQIVND (reference sequence). The CDR3 nucleotides read TGTGCCAGTAGTTCCTATTATCAGCCCCAGCATTTT. Its protein is CASSSYYQPQHF.